This T cell receptor (beta chain) is drawn from a study of T cell clonotyping in hematopoietic cell transplantation. This CDR3 comprises 14 residues. Per the germline V gene, CDR1 is SGHTA and CDR2 is FQGNSA. The V and J ends lost 5 bases and 1 base respectively, with 11 bases between them. Comments on this clone: Its target is not known.

Study-level findings and limits: No sorting was done, leaving CD4 and CD8 contributions mixed.

Clones were read by immunoSEQ multiplex PCR, and TCRdb kept only the in-frame ones, dropping some. This sample has thousands of clones, with roughly nine tenths found just once. Sequences were derived from peripheral blood mononuclear cells, sampled 100 days after allogeneic stem cell transplant. The sequence was collected from a male patient aged 35-50 years who had an allogeneic stem cell transplant from an unrelated donor, so the T cells may come from the graft donor. Some clones in this sample may be carry-over from other donors' samples. The chain recombines TRBV7-2 with TRBJ1-1; tentative D call: TRBD1 (6 bases). CDR3 in amino acids: CASSRRTANTEAFF. The CDR3 DNA sequence: TGTGCCAGCAGCCGACGGACAGCGAACACTGAAGCTTTCTTT.